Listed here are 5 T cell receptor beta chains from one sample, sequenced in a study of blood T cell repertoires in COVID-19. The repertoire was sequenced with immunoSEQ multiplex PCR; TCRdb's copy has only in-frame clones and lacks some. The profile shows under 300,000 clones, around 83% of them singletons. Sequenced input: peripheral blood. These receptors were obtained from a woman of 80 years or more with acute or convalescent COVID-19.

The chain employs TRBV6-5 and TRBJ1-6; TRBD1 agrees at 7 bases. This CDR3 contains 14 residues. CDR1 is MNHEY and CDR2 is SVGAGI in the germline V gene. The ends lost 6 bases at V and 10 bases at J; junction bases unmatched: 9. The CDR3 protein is CASRSTGLGSPLHF. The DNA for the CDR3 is TGTGCCAGCAGATCGACAGGGCTTGGCTCACCCCTCCACTTT.

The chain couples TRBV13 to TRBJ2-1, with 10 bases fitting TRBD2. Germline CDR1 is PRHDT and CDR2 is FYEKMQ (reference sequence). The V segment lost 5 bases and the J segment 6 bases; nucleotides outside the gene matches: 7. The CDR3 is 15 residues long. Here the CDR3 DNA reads TGTGCCAGCAGCGGAGCGGGGGGGCCGCGCAATGAGCAGTTCTTC. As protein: CASSGAGGPRNEQFF.

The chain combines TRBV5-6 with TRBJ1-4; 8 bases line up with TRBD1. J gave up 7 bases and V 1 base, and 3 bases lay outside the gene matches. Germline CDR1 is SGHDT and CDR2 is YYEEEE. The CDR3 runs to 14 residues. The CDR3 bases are TGTGCCAGCAGCTTGAAACAGGGGGTTGAAAAACTGTTTTTT. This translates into CASSLKQGVEKLFF.

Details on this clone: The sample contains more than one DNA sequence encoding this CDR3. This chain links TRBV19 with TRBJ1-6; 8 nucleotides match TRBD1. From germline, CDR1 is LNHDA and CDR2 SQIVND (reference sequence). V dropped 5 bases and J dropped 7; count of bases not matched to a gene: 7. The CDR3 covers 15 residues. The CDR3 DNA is TGTGCCAGTAGTGTCGACAGGGGAAGGAATTCACCCCTCCACTTT. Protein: CASSVDRGRNSPLHF.

In DNA form, the CDR3 reads TGCGCCAGCAGCTTGGCGGCGGGGAACACTGAAGCTTTCTTT. This translates into CASSLAAGNTEAFF. The rearrangement uses TRBV5-1 and TRBJ1-1; D gene ambiguous. V lost 0 bases to trimming and J lost 1 base, with 7 bases between them. The CDR3 spans 14 residues. Germline V gives CDR1 SGHRS, CDR2 YFSETQ.